Listed here are 14 T cell receptor beta chains from one sample, sequenced in a study of blood T cell repertoires in COVID-19. The table came from immunoSEQ multiplex PCR; TCRdb's copy has only in-frame clones and leaves some out. This table has about 130,000 clones, around 86% appearing once. Sequenced: peripheral blood. The receptor source for this set is a man aged 60 to 75 with acute or convalescent COVID-19.

The chain joins TRBV5-1 to TRBJ1-1, with D perhaps TRBD1 (5 bases). There are 15 residues in the CDR3. Trimming left V 3 bases short and J 5 bases short, with 17 bases between. Germline V gene sequence: CDR1 SGHRS, CDR2 YFSETQ. CDR3 protein: CASSWGSLGRTEAFF. The CDR3 DNA follows: TGCGCCAGCAGCTGGGGGTCGCTCGGGAGGACTGAAGCTTTCTTT.

This clone was counted only a few times. J is TRBJ2-2 and V is TRBV5-1; tentative D call: TRBD1 (5 bases). Germline V lookup: CDR1 SGHRS, CDR2 YFSETQ. CDR3 length equals 14 residues. Between the trimmed V and J ends, which lost 7 bases and 1 base, there was a span of 11 bases. The CDR3, as DNA: TGCGCCAGCTGCCCGCAGGGGAACACCGGGGAGCTGTTTTTT. It codes for CASCPQGNTGELFF.

The CDR3 bases are TGTGCCAGCAGCCAAGATGGGCAGCTCTATGGCTACACCTTC. Its protein is CASSQDGQLYGYTF. The rearrangement uses TRBV3-1 (or the pseudogene TRBV3-2) and TRBJ1-2; no definite D call. This CDR3 comprises 14 residues. Per germline, CDR1 LGHDT and CDR2 YNNKEL (reference sequence). V gave up 0 bases and J gave up 4 bases, with 9 bases separating them.

The V gene is TRBV29-1, the J gene TRBJ2-1, with TRBD1 matching 8 bases. This CDR3 spans 13 amino acids. After removal of 7 bases from V and 8 bases from J, the junction contained 10 bases not matched to a gene. Germline loops: CDR1 SQVTM, CDR2 ANQGSEA. CDR3 in DNA: TGCAGCGCTACCGGGACAGGCCTCGATGAGCAGTTCTTC. It is translated as CSATGTGLDEQFF.

J is TRBJ2-2 and V is TRBV11-2, with a possible D match to TRBD2 (6 bases). The CDR3 loop spans 16 amino acids. Trimming stripped 1 base from V and 4 bases from J, with 13 bases between. Germline V gene sequence: CDR1 SGHAT, CDR2 FQNNGV. This CDR3 reads CASSLGSGIPTGELFF. In DNA form, the CDR3 reads TGTGCCAGCAGCTTAGGTAGCGGTATCCCCACCGGGGAGCTGTTTTTT.

The sample holds a few counts of this clone. The rearrangement joins TRBV14 to TRBJ2-1; 9 nucleotides agree with TRBD2. Germline lookup yields CDR1 SGHDN and CDR2 FVKESK. V was clipped by 3 bases and J by 6 bases; unmatched bases: 6. The CDR3 consists of 15 residues. The CDR3 bases are TGTGCCAGCAGCCAGAGCGGGAGGAAAACCAATGAGCAGTTCTTC. It encodes CASSQSGRKTNEQFF.

The rearrangement uses TRBV9 and TRBJ2-5; maybe TRBD2 (5 bases). CDR3 length equals 15 residues. CDR1 and CDR2 (germline): SGDLS, YYNGEE. Trimming shortened V by 6 bases and J by 5 bases, and 20 bases separated the two germline ends. CDR3 coding DNA: TGTGCCAGCACCGCCTCCAGCATGGAGGCGGAGACCCAGTACTTC. Amino acids: CASTASSMEAETQYF.

The gene calls are TRBV7-9 and TRBJ2-7; D is possibly TRBD1 (5 bases). The ends were cut back, 5 bases at V and 5 bases at J, with 16 bases in the middle. From germline, CDR1 is SEHNR and CDR2 FQNEAQ (reference sequence). The CDR3 has 14 residues. The CDR3 spells CASSEQGRFNEQYF. DNA of the CDR3: TGTGCCAGCAGCGAGCAGGGCCGATTCAACGAGCAGTACTTC.

The chain combines TRBV18 with TRBJ2-7, with a weak D call TRBD2 (6 bases). Deletions cut 6 bases from V and 3 bases from J, with 21 bases between. Germline lookup yields CDR1 KGHSH and CDR2 LQKENI. The CDR3 sequence is 16 residues long. The CDR3 DNA reads TGTGCCAGCTCGCTTACCTCCGGGACTGGGATCTACGAGCAGTACTTC. Translating it yields CASSLTSGTGIYEQYF.

The chain combines TRBV10-1 with TRBJ2-1; TRBD2 aligns across 7 bases. The CDR3 spans 14 residues. Trimming at V came to 4 bases and at J to 7 bases, leaving 7 bases not matched to a gene. CDR1 and CDR2 from the germline V gene are WNHNN and SYGVQD (reference sequence). CDR3 bases: TGCGCCAGCAGTGTGAGGCGCGGGAGTAATGAGCAGTTCTTC. Translation gives CASSVRRGSNEQFF.

The J gene is TRBJ2-1, the V gene TRBV24-1; the D gene is possibly TRBD2 (7 bases). V was pared by 5 bases and J by 6 bases, with 19 bases between. Germline V gene sequence: CDR1 KGHDR, CDR2 SFDVKD. The CDR3 runs 16 residues. The CDR3 bases are TGTGCCACCAGTGCCCCAAGGGGGAGGGATGGCAATGAGCAGTTCTTC. It translates to CATSAPRGRDGNEQFF.

The chain couples TRBV28 to TRBJ1-4; D gene unclear. The V end lost 5 bases, the J end lost 8 bases, and 15 bases lay between the germline ends. Germline CDR1 and CDR2: MDHEN and SYDVKM. The CDR3 totals 14 residues. In DNA form, the CDR3 reads TGTGCCAGCAGTCCAAGTTTATTGGCCGAAAAACTGTTTTTT. It specifies CASSPSLLAEKLFF.

The gene calls are TRBV18 and TRBJ2-5; 9 bases are shared with TRBD2. The CDR3 covers 18 residues. Germline V gene data show CDR1 as KGHSH and CDR2 as LQKENI. V shed 5 bases and J 1 base; nucleotides not matched to a gene: 14. CDR3 DNA sequence: TGTGCCAGCTCAGCCAGCAATCCCACGACTAGCGGCCAAGAGACCCAGTACTTC. Translation: CASSASNPTTSGQETQYF.

The V call is TRBV19, the J call TRBJ2-3, with a weak D call TRBD1 (5 bases). The germline CDR1 and CDR2 sequences are LNHDA and SQIVND (reference sequence). V dropped 8 bases and J dropped 5 bases, with 20 bases sitting between them. The CDR3 totals 15 residues. The CDR3 loop reads CASSQGPRIGDTQYF. In DNA, the CDR3 is TGTGCCAGTTCCCAGGGCCCCAGAATTGGAGATACGCAGTATTTT. Complete variable domain (other parts from reference TRBV19 and TRBJ2-3): DGGITQSPKYLFRKEGQNVTLSCEQNLNHDAMYWYRQDPGQGLRLIYYSQIVNDFQKGDIAEGYSVSREKKESFPLTVTSAQKNPTAFYLCASSQGPRIGDTQYFGPGTRLTVL.